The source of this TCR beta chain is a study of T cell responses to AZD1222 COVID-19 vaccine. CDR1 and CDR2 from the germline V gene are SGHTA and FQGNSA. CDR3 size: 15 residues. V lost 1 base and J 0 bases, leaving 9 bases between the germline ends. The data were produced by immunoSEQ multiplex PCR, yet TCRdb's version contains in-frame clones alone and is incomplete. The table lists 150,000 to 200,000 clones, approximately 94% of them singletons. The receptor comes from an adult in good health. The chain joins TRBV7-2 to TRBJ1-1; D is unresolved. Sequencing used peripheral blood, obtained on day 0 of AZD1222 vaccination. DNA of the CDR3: TGTGCCAGCAGCTTAGATGGCAGACTGAACACTGAAGCTTTCTTT. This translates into CASSLDGRLNTEAFF. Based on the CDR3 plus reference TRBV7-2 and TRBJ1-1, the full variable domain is GAGVSQSPSNKVTEKGKDVELRCDPISGHTALYWYRQSLGQGLEFLIYFQGNSAPDKSGLPSDRFSAERTGGSVSTLTIQRTQQEDSAVYLCASSLDGRLNTEAFFGQGTRLTVV.